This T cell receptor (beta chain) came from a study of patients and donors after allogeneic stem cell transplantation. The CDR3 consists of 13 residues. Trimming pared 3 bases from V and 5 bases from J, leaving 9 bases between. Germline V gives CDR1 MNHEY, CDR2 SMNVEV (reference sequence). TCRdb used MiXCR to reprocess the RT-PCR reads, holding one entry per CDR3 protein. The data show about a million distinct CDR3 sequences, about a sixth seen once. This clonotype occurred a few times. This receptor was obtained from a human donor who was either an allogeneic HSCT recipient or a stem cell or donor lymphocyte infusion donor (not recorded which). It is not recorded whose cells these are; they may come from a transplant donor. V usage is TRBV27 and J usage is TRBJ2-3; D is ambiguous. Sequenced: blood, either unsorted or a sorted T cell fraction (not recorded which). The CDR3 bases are TGTGCCAGCAGTTTTAATGTTGAAGATACGCAGTATTTT. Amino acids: CASSFNVEDTQYF.